A single sample gave rise to the 30 T cell receptor beta chains below, sequenced in a study of vaccination and CD4 T cells after COVID-19. The Oncomine TCR Beta short-read assay sequenced DNA from cultured CD4+ T cells. TCRdb reprocessed the PCR reads with MiXCR, giving one entry per CDR3 protein. The sample lists roughly 26,000 distinct CDR3 sequences; 64% were seen once. Treatment given: approximately nine-day PBMC culture with coronavirus spike peptide pools or control peptides (ViraFEST assay). Which antigens these TCRs recognize remains unknown. What was sequenced was CD4+ T cells from blood, cultured in vitro. The receptors originated from a human donor who had recovered from COVID-19.

The V and J genes are TRBV20-1 and TRBJ2-2, with D perhaps TRBD2 (7 bases). V was cut by 0 bases and J by 5 bases, with 13 bases left in between. Per germline, CDR1 DFQATT and CDR2 SNEGSKA (reference sequence). This CDR3 has 15 residues. CDR3 protein: CSARDWGRGTGELFF. CDR3 coding DNA: TGCAGTGCTAGAGACTGGGGGAGGGGGACCGGGGAGCTGTTTTTT.

The rearrangement joins TRBV7-2 to TRBJ2-7; no clear D. This CDR3 region has 11 residues. Deletions cut 5 bases from V and 1 base from J, with 3 bases between. Germline V gives CDR1 SGHTA, CDR2 FQGNSA. Here the CDR3 reads CASSISYEQYF. CDR3 bases: TGTGCCAGCAGCATTTCCTACGAGCAGTACTTC.

The V gene is TRBV5-1, the J gene TRBJ1-2, with D perhaps matching TRBD1 (6 bases). The germline V gene has CDR1 SGHRS and CDR2 YFSETQ. This CDR3 has 14 residues. The V end lost 3 bases, the J end lost 4 bases, and 13 bases lay between the germline ends. CDR3 DNA: TGCGCCAGCAGCTCCGACAGGATACTCTATGGCTACACCTTC. It specifies CASSSDRILYGYTF. Looking up the rest from reference TRBV5-1 and TRBJ1-2 gives the full variable domain: KAGVTQTPRYLIKTRGQQVTLSCSPISGHRSVSWYQQTPGQGLQFLFEYFSETQRNKGNFPGRFSGRQFSNSRSEMNVSTLELGDSALYLCASSSDRILYGYTFGSGTRLTVV.

This clonotype was counted between two and nine times. This chain uses TRBV2 with TRBJ2-7; D may be TRBD1 (5 bases). Between the trimmed V and J ends, which lost 6 bases and 3 bases, there was a span of 9 bases. This CDR3 spans 12 amino acids. Germline CDR1 SNHLY, CDR2 FYNNEI. The DNA for the CDR3 is TGTGCCAGCAGACTCGACAGCTACGAGCAGTACTTC. Protein product: CASRLDSYEQYF.

The chain recombines TRBV6-4 with TRBJ2-6; D uncertain. The CDR3 consists of 16 residues. Per the germline V gene, CDR1 is MRHNA and CDR2 is SNTAGT. Trimming removed 1 base at V and 0 bases at J, with 7 bases between. CDR3 sequence: CASSDLGRSGANVLTF. The CDR3 nucleotides are TGTGCCAGCAGTGACTTAGGTCGCTCTGGGGCCAACGTCCTGACTTTC.

The V and J genes are TRBV19 and TRBJ2-4, with 7 bases fitting TRBD2. J lost 1 base, V lost 4 bases, and 10 bases had no gene match. This CDR3 contains 17 residues. Per germline, CDR1 LNHDA and CDR2 SQIVND (reference sequence). The CDR3 protein is CASSTRPGGTAKNIQYF. Written as DNA, the CDR3 is TGTGCCAGTAGTACCCGCCCGGGGGGAACGGCCAAAAACATTCAGTACTTC.

This clonotype occurred a few times. The V call is TRBV24-1, the J call TRBJ1-2; 7 bases are a match to TRBD1. The V and J ends lost 3 bases and 3 bases, in that order; junction bases with no gene match: 15. The CDR3 sequence is 18 residues long. Germline V lookup: CDR1 KGHDR, CDR2 SFDVKD. Written as DNA, the CDR3 is TGTGCCACCAGTGATGGTTCCCGACAGGGTCCCTTAGACTATGGCTACACCTTC. This codes for CATSDGSRQGPLDYGYTF.

The rearrangement links TRBV20-1 to TRBJ1-3, with D tentatively TRBD1 (5 bases). The CDR3 is 17 residues long. V gave up 3 bases and J gave up 0 bases, with 18 bases separating them. The germline gives CDR1 DFQATT, CDR2 SNEGSKA (reference sequence). The CDR3 is CSARGENNYNSGNTIYF. For the CDR3, the DNA is TGCAGTGCTAGGGGGGAAAACAATTATAACTCTGGAAACACCATATATTTT.

The V and J genes are TRBV4-1 and TRBJ1-1; D gene ambiguous. The germline CDR1 and CDR2 sequences are MGHRA and YSYEKL. The CDR3 extends over 13 amino acids. V dropped 3 bases and J dropped 0 bases, with 5 bases sitting between them. The CDR3 spells CASSHPLNTEAFF. CDR3 nucleotide sequence: TGCGCCAGCAGCCACCCGCTGAACACTGAAGCTTTCTTT.

This clonotype has more than one count but fewer than ten. The chain employs TRBV20-1 and TRBJ1-4; D not resolved. CDR3 length equals 12 residues. Germline CDR1 is DFQATT and CDR2 is SNEGSKA (reference sequence). Trimming took off 6 bases at V and 4 bases at J, with 9 bases between the two ends. CDR3 sequence reads: CSAYADNEKLFF. CDR3 nucleotides: TGCAGTGCATACGCGGATAATGAAAAACTGTTTTTT.

This chain connects TRBV6-2 or TRBV6-3 to TRBJ2-1, with D unclear. Germline V gene data show CDR1 as MNHEY and CDR2 as SVGEGT. V lost 4 bases and J 0 bases, leaving 10 bases between the germline ends. The length of the CDR3 is 15 residues. The CDR3: CASSSHLYSYNEQFF. The DNA of the CDR3 is TGTGCCAGCAGTTCTCACTTATACTCCTACAATGAGCAGTTCTTC.

The J gene is TRBJ2-5, the V gene TRBV28, with D perhaps TRBD2 (5 bases). Per the germline V gene, CDR1 is MDHEN and CDR2 is SYDVKM. The germline V and J ends were trimmed by 5 bases and 5 bases, with 15 bases remaining between them. There are 14 residues in the CDR3. CDR3 sequence: CASSPLGPGETQYF. Here the CDR3 DNA reads TGTGCCAGCAGTCCGCTGGGCCCGGGGGAGACCCAGTACTTC.

The genes are TRBV20-1 and TRBJ1-2; TRBD1 matches at 11 bases. CDR1 is DFQATT, CDR2 SNEGSKA, per germline (reference sequence). V lost 0 bases and J lost 1; bases outside the gene matches: 10. This CDR3 has 18 amino acids. CDR3 amino acids: CSARDRGQGVGVNYGYTF. CDR3 sequence (DNA): TGCAGTGCTAGAGATAGGGGACAGGGGGTTGGGGTTAACTATGGCTACACCTTC.

The chain employs TRBV11-2 and TRBJ2-7; TRBD2 matches at 10 bases. In germline, CDR1 is SGHAT, CDR2 FQNNGV. The junction had 10 bases not matched to a gene; V was cut back by 4 bases and J by 4 bases. This CDR3 contains 16 residues. The CDR3 DNA is TGTGCCAGCAGCTCCCCAAGGCTAGCGGGAGAGTACGAGCAGTACTTC. Amino acids: CASSSPRLAGEYEQYF. Full variable domain (rest looked up from reference TRBV11-2 and TRBJ2-7): EAGVAQSPRYKIIEKRQSVAFWCNPISGHATLYWYQQILGQGPKLLIQFQNNGVVDDSQLPKDRFSAERLKGVDSTLKIQPAKLEDSAVYLCASSSPRLAGEYEQYFGPGTRLTVT.

The CDR3 is CASSMAKIQGFSNQPQHF. For the CDR3, the DNA is TGTGCCAGTAGTATGGCGAAGATACAGGGGTTTAGCAATCAGCCCCAGCATTTT. V gene TRBV19 combines with J gene TRBJ1-5, with 7 bases identical to TRBD1. Trimming at V came to 3 bases and at J to 0 bases, leaving 11 bases not matched to a gene. The CDR3 has 18 amino acids. Germline CDR1 LNHDA, CDR2 SQIVND (reference sequence).

The gene calls are TRBV14 and TRBJ2-2; D possibly corresponds to TRBD2 (5 bases). V lost 6 bases, J lost 0 bases, and 8 bases lay in between. Germline lookup yields CDR1 SGHDN and CDR2 FVKESK. CDR3 length: 14 amino acids. The CDR3 loop is CASRRASNTGELFF. Written as DNA, the CDR3 is TGTGCCAGCAGGCGGGCCTCGAACACCGGGGAGCTGTTTTTT.

This rearrangement joins TRBV6-5 to TRBJ2-3; D is unresolved. CDR3 size: 16 residues. V shed 4 bases and J shed 2 bases, with 16 bases lying between them. Germline V gives CDR1 MNHEY, CDR2 SVGAGI. CDR3 protein: CASSLISPTHTDTQYF. As DNA, the CDR3 is TGTGCCAGCAGTTTAATCTCCCCGACCCACACAGATACGCAGTATTTT.

The chain joins TRBV20-1 to TRBJ2-4; D not resolved. Germline-derived CDR1 and CDR2 are DFQATT and SNEGSKA (reference sequence). Trimming took off 0 bases at V and 3 bases at J, with 6 bases between the two ends. CDR3 length: 13 residues. CDR3 nucleotide sequence: TGCAGTGCTAGAGATCTTGGCAAAAACATTCAGTACTTC. Protein sequence: CSARDLGKNIQYF.

This rearrangement joins TRBV20-1 to TRBJ1-2; D gene unclear. There are 12 residues in the CDR3. The germline CDR1 and CDR2 sequences are DFQATT and SNEGSKA (reference sequence). V lost 7 bases and J lost 4, with 13 bases in between. CDR3 nucleotides: TGCAGTGTCGCAGGAGACACCTATGGCTACACCTTC. The encoded protein is CSVAGDTYGYTF.

The rearrangement joins TRBV24-1 to TRBJ1-1, with TRBD1 matching 9 bases. This CDR3 has 12 residues. Germline V lookup: CDR1 KGHDR, CDR2 SFDVKD. Trimming at V came to 4 bases and at J to 11 bases, leaving 4 bases not matched to a gene. CDR3 sequence (DNA): TGTGCCACCAGTGAGGGGACAGGGCGGGCTTTCTTT. It encodes CATSEGTGRAFF.

J is TRBJ2-2 and V is TRBV20-1; a weak D match, TRBD1 (7 bases). The germline V gene encodes CDR1 DFQATT and CDR2 SNEGSKA (reference sequence). V was pared by 0 bases and J by 6 bases, with 17 bases between. This CDR3 is 16 amino acids long. The CDR3 loop is CSARDRRGLGAGELFF. For the CDR3, the DNA is TGCAGTGCTAGAGATCGGAGGGGGCTTGGAGCCGGGGAGCTGTTTTTT.

The J gene is TRBJ2-5, the V gene TRBV12-3 or TRBV12-4, with 7 bases aligning to TRBD2. The CDR3 is made up of 17 amino acids. Trimming at V came to 3 bases and at J to 4 bases, leaving 14 bases not matched to a gene. The CDR3 reads CASSLRDYDTVRETQYF. The CDR3 DNA is TGTGCCAGCAGTTTGAGGGACTACGACACCGTCCGAGAGACCCAGTACTTC.

This chain joins TRBV18 and TRBJ1-2; D possibly corresponds to TRBD1 (5 bases). From germline, CDR1 is KGHSH and CDR2 LQKENI. The CDR3 runs 14 residues. The V end lost 0 bases, the J end lost 7 bases, and 12 bases lay between the germline ends. CDR3 DNA sequence: TGTGCCAGCTCACCACCCCAGGGTGGACCTGGCTACACCTTC. It encodes CASSPPQGGPGYTF.

V is TRBV7-8 and J is TRBJ2-7; D gene unclear. This CDR3 spans 15 amino acids. Per the germline V gene, CDR1 is SGHVS and CDR2 is FQNEAQ. Trimming left V 1 base short and J 2 bases short, with 12 bases between. The CDR3 DNA follows: TGTGCCAGCAGCTTAGAGGGCAGCCCCACCTACGAGCAGTACTTC. The encoded protein is CASSLEGSPTYEQYF.

The rearrangement uses TRBV7-2 and TRBJ1-1; 10 nucleotides match TRBD1. This CDR3 comprises 14 residues. CDR1 is SGHTA, CDR2 FQGNSA, per germline. The V segment lost 5 bases and the J segment 4 bases; nucleotides outside the gene matches: 4. CDR3 in amino acids: CASSVRTGGTEAFF. CDR3 nucleotides: TGTGCCAGCAGCGTCAGGACAGGGGGCACTGAAGCTTTCTTT.

To note about this clonotype: The junction and the germline gene differ at one end; a read error may be behind it. The V gene is TRBV25-1, the J gene TRBJ1-2; 9 bases map to TRBD1. Germline loops: CDR1 MGHDK, CDR2 SYGVNS. This CDR3 is built from 14 residues. CDR3 protein: CAGSRDREGYGYTF. The CDR3 DNA reads TGTGCCGGCAGTCGGGACAGGGAGGGCTATGGCTACACCTTC.

This sequence joins TRBV20-1 and TRBJ2-5, with a tentative D call TRBD1 (5 bases). The CDR3 totals 15 residues. V lost 6 bases to trimming and J lost 0 bases, with 17 bases between them. The germline gives CDR1 DFQATT, CDR2 SNEGSKA (reference sequence). The CDR3 DNA sequence: TGCAGTGCCGTCGGGCAGGGCTGGTACCAAGAGACCCAGTACTTC. This translates into CSAVGQGWYQETQYF.

The chain recombines TRBV6-2 or TRBV6-3 with TRBJ1-5, with D tentatively TRBD1 (6 bases). The CDR3 is made up of 14 amino acids. V was pared by 7 bases and J by 0 bases, with 10 bases between. The germline gives CDR1 MNHEY, CDR2 SVGEGT. The CDR3 DNA reads as TGTGCCAGCACCGGGGGCTATAGCAATCAGCCCCAGCATTTT. Its protein product is CASTGGYSNQPQHF.

The genes are TRBV6-5 and TRBJ1-4; TRBD1 matches 10 bases. The CDR3 runs 17 residues. The junction had 7 bases not matched to a gene; V was cut back by 2 bases and J by 4 bases. Germline V gene sequence: CDR1 MNHEY, CDR2 SVGAGI. CDR3 nucleotide sequence: TGTGCCAGCAGTTACGGGACAGGGGCTGCGTTTAATGAAAAACTGTTTTTT. Protein sequence: CASSYGTGAAFNEKLFF.

V is TRBV19 and J is TRBJ1-5; 8 bases line up with TRBD1. CDR1 LNHDA and CDR2 SQIVND come from the germline V gene (reference sequence). CDR3 length equals 16 residues. J lost 1 base, V lost 4 bases, and 6 bases had no gene match. This chain's CDR3 is CASSTIDRGSNQPQHF. CDR3 nucleotides: TGTGCCAGTAGTACAATAGACAGGGGCAGCAATCAGCCCCAGCATTTT.